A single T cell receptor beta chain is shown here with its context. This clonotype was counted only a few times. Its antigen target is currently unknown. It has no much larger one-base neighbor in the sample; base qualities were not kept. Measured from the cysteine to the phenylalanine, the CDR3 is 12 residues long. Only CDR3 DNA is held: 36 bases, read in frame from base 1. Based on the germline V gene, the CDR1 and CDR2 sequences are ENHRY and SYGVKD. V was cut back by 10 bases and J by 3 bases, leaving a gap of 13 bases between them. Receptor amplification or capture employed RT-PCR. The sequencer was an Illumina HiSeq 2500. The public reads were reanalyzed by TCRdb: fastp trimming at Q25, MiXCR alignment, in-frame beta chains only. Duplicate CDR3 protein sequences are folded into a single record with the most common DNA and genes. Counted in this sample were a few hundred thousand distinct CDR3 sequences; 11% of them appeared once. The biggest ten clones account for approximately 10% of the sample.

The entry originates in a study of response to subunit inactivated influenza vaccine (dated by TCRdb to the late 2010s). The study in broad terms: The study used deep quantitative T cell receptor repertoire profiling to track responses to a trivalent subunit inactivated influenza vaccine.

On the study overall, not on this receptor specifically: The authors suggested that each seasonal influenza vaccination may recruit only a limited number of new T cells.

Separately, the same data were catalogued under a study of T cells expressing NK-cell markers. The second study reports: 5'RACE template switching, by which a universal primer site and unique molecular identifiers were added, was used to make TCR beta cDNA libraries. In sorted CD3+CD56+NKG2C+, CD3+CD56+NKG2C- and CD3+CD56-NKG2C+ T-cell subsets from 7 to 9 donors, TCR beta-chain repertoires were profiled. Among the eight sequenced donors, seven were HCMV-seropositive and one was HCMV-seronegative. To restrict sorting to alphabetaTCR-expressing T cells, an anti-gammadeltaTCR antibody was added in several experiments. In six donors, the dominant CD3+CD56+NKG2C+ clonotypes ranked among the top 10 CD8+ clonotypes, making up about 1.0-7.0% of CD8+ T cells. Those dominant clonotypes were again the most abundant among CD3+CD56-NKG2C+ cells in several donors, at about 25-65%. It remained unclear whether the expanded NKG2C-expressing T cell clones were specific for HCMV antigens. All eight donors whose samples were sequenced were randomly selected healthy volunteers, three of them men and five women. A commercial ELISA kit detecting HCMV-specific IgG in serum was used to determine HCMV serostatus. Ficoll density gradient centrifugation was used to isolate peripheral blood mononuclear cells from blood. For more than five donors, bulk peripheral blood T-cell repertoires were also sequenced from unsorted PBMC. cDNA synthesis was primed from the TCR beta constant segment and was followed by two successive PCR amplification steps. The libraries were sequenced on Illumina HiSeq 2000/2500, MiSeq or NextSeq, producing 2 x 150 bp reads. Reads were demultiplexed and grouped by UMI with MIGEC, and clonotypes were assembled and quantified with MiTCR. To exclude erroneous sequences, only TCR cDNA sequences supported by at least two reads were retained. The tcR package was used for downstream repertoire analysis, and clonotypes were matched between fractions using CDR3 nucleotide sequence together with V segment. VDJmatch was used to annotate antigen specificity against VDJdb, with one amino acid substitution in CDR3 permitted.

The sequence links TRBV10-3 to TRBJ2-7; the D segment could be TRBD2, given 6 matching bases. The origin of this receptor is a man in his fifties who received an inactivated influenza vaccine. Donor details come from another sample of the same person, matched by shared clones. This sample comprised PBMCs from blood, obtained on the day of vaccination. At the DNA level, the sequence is TGTGCCACCGTGTCTAGCGTCTACGAGCAGTACTTC. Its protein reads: CATVSSVYEQYF.